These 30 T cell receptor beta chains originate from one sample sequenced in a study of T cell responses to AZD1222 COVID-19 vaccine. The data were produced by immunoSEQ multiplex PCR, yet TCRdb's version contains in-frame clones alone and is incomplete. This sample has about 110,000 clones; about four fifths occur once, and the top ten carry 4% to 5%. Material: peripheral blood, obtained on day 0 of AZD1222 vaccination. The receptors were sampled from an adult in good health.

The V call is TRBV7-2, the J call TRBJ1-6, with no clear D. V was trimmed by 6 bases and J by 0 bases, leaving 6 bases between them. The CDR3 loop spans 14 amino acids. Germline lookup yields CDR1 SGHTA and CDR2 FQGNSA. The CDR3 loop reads CASSRYSYNSPLHF. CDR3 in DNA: TGTGCCAGCAGTCGTTACTCCTATAATTCACCCCTCCACTTT.

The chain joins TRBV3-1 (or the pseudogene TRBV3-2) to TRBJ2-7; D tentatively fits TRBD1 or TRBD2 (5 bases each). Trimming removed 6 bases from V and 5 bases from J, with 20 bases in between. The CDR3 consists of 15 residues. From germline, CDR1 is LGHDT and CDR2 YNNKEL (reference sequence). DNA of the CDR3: TGTGCCAGCAGGGTTGGCTACGGGGCGCAGCACGAGCAGTACTTC. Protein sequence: CASRVGYGAQHEQYF.

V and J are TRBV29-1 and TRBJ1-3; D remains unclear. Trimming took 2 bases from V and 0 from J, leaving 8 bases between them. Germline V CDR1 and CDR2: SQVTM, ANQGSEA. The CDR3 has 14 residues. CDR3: CSVEISTSGNTIYF. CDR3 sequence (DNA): TGCAGCGTTGAAATATCTACCTCTGGAAACACCATATATTTT.

CDR3 residues: CTGGYEQYF. CDR3 coding DNA: TGTACGGGGGGCTACGAGCAGTACTTC. V and J are TRBV3-1 (or the pseudogene TRBV3-2) and TRBJ2-7, with 7 bases fitting TRBD2. CDR1 is LGHDT and CDR2 is YNNKEL in the germline V gene (reference sequence). This CDR3 is built from 9 residues.

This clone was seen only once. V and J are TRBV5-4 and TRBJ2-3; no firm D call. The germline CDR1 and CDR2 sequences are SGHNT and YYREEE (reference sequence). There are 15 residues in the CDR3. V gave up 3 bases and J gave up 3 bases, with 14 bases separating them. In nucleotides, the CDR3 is TGTGCCAGCAGCTCCCTTGCGACCGAGACAGATACGCAGTATTTT. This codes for CASSSLATETDTQYF.

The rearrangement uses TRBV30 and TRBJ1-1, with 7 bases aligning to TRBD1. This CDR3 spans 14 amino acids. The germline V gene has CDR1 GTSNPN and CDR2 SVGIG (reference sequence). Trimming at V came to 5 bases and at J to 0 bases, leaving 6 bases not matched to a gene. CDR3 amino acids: CAWERGQMNTEAFF. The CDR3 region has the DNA TGTGCCTGGGAGAGGGGACAGATGAACACTGAAGCTTTCTTT.

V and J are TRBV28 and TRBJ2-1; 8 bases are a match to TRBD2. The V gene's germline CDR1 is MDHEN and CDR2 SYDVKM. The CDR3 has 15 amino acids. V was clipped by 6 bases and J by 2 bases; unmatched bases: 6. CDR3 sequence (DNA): TGTGCCAGCAGAGGGAGCGGGAGCACCTACAATGAGCAGTTCTTC. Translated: CASRGSGSTYNEQFF.

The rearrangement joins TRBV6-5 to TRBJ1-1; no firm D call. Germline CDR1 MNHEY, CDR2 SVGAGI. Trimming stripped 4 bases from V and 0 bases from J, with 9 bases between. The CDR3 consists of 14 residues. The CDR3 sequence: CASSWTRMNTEAFF. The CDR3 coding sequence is TGTGCCAGCAGTTGGACCAGGATGAACACTGAAGCTTTCTTT.

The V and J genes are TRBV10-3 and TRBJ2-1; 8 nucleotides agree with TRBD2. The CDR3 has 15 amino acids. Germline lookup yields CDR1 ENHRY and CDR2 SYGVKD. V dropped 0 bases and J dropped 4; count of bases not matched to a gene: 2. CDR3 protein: CAISESTSGYNEQFF. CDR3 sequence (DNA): TGTGCCATCAGTGAGTCTACTAGCGGATACAATGAGCAGTTCTTC.

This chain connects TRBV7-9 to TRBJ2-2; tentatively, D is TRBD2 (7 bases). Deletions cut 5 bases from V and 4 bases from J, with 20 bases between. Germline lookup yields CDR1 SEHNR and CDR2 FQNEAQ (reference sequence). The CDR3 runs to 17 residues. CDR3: CASSPRGWEGRTGELFF. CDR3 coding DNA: TGTGCCAGCAGCCCAAGGGGGTGGGAGGGCCGCACCGGGGAGCTGTTTTTT.

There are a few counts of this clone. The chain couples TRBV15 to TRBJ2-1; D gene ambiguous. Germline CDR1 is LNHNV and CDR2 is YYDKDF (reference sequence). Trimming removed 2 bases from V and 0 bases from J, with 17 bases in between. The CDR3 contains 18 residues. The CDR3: CATSRRHQKPPSYNEQFF. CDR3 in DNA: TGTGCCACCAGCAGACGGCATCAAAAGCCCCCCTCCTACAATGAGCAGTTCTTC.

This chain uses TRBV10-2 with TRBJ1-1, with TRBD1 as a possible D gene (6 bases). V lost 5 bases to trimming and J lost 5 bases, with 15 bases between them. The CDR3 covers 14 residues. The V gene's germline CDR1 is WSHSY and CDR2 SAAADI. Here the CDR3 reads CASSRLEGETEAFF. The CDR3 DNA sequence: TGCGCCAGCAGTCGATTGGAGGGGGAGACTGAAGCTTTCTTT.

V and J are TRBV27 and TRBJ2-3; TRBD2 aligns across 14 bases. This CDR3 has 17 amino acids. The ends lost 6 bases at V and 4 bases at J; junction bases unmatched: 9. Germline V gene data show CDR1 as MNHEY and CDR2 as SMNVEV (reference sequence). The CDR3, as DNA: TGTGCCAGCAGACCCCCGGGACTAGCGGGAGTTCCAGATACGCAGTATTTT. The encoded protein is CASRPPGLAGVPDTQYF.

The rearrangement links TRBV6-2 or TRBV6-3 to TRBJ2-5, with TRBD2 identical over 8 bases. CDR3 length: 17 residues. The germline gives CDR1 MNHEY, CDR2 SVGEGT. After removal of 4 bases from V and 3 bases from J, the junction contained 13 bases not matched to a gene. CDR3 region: CASSFSLTTSAKETQYF. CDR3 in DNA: TGTGCCAGCAGTTTTTCCCTTACGACTAGCGCGAAAGAGACCCAGTACTTC.

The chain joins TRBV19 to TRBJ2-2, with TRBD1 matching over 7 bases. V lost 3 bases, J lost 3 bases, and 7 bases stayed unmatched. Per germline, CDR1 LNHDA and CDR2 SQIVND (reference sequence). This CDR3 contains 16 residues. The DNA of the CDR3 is TGTGCCAGTAGTATCGGGCCAGGGGGTCACACCGGGGAGCTGTTTTTT. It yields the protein CASSIGPGGHTGELFF.

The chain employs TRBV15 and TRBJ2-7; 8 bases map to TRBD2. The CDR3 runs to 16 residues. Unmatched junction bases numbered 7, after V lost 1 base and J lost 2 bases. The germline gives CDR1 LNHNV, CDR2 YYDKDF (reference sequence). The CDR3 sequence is CATSRGDTSGAYEQYF. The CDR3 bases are TGTGCCACCAGCAGAGGTGATACTAGCGGCGCCTACGAGCAGTACTTC.

CDR3 DNA: TGTGCCAGTAGTTCCCGGACTAGCGGGGGCACCGGGGAGCTGTTTTTT. Its protein product is CASSSRTSGGTGELFF. The chain recombines TRBV19 with TRBJ2-2, with 13 nucleotides matching TRBD2. V shed 5 bases and J 4 bases; nucleotides not matched to a gene: 4. The V gene's germline CDR1 is LNHDA and CDR2 SQIVND (reference sequence). CDR3 length: 16 residues.

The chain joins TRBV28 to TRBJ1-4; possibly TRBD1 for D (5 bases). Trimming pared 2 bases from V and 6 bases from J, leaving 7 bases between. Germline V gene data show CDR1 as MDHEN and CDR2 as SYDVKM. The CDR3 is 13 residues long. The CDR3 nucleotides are TGTGCCAGCAGTTTAATACAGGATGAAAAACTGTTTTTT. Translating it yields CASSLIQDEKLFF. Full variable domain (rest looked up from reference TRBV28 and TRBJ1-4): DVKVTQSSRYLVKRTGEKVFLECVQDMDHENMFWYRQDPGLGLRLIYFSYDVKMKEKGDIPEGYSVSREKKERFSLILESASTNQTSMYLCASSLIQDEKLFFGSGTQLSVL.

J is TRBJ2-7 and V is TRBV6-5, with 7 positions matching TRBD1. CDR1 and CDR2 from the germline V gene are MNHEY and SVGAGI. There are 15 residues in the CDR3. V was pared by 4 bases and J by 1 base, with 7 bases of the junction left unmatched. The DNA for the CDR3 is TGTGCCAGCAGTTCAAATCGGGACAGATCCTACGAGCAGTACTTC. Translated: CASSSNRDRSYEQYF.

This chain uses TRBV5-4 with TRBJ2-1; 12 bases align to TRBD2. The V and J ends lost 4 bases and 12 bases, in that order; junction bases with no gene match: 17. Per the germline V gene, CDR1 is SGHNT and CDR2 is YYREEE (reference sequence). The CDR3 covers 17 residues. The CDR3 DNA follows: TGTGCCAGCAGCGTGACGACTAGGACTAGCGGGATTGGGGGGCAGTTCTTC. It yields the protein CASSVTTRTSGIGGQFF.

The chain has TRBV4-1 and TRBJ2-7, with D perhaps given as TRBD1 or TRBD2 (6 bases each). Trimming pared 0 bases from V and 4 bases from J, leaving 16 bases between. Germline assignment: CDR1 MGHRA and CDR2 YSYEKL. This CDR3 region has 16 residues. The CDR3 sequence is CASSQDPGAVPYEQYF. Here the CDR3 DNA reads TGCGCCAGCAGCCAAGATCCGGGGGCAGTTCCATACGAGCAGTACTTC.

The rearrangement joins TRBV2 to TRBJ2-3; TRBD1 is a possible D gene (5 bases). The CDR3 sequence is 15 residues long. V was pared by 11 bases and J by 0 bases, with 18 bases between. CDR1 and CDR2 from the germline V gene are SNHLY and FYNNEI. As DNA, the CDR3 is TGTGCCTCTCGAACCCAGGGTTTGAGCACAGATACGCAGTATTTT. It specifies CASRTQGLSTDTQYF. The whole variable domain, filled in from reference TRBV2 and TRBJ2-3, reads EPEVTQTPSHQVTQMGQEVILRCVPISNHLYFYWYRQILGQKVEFLVSFYNNEISEKSEIFDDQFSVERPDGSNFTLKIRSTKLEDSAMYFCASRTQGLSTDTQYFGPGTRLTVL.

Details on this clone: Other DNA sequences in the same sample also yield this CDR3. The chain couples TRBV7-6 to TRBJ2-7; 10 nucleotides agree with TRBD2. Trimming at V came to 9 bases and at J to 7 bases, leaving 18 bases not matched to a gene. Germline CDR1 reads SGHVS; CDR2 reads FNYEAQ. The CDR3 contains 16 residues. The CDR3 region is CASSTIAGGVPGEQYF. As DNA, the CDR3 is TGTGCCAGTAGCACCATAGCGGGGGGCGTCCCGGGGGAGCAGTACTTC.

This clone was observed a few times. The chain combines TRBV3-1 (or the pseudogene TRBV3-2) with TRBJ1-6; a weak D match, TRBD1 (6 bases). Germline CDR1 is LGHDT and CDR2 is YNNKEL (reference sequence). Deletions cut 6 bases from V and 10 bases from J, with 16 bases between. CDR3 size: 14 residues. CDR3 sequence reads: CASSLGTIGSPLHF. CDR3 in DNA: TGTGCCAGCAGTCTTGGGACAATCGGATCACCCCTCCACTTT.

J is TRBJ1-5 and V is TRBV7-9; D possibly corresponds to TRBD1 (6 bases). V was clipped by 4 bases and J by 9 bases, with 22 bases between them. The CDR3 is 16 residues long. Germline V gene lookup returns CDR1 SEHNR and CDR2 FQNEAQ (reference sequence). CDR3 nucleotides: TGTGCCAGCAGCTCTGACCAATGGGACACCTCTAGGCCCCAGCATTTT. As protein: CASSSDQWDTSRPQHF.

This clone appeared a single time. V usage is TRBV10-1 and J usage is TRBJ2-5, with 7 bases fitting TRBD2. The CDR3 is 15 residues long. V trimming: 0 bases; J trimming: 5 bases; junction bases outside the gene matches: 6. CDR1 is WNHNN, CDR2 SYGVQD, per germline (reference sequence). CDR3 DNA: TGCGCCAGCAGTGAGTCGGGGGAGGGCCGTGAGACCCAGTACTTC. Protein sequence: CASSESGEGRETQYF.

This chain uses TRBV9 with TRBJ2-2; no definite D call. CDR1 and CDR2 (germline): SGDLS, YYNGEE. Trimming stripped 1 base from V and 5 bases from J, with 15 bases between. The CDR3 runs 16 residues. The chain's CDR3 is CASSVMPSITTGELFF. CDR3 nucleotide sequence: TGTGCCAGCAGCGTAATGCCTTCAATCACGACCGGGGAGCTGTTTTTT.

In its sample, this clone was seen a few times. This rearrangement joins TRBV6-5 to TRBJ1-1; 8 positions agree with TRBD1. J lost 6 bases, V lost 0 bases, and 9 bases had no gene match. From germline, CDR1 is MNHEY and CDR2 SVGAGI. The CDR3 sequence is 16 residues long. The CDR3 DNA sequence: TGTGCCAGCAGTTACTCGACGAGCATACAGGGGGCTGAAGCTTTCTTT. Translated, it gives CASSYSTSIQGAEAFF.

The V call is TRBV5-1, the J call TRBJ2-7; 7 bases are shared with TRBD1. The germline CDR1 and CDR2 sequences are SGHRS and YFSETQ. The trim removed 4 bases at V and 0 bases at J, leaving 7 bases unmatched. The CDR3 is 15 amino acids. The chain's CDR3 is CASSSGQEFSYEQYF. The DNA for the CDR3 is TGCGCCAGCAGCAGTGGACAGGAGTTCTCCTACGAGCAGTACTTC.

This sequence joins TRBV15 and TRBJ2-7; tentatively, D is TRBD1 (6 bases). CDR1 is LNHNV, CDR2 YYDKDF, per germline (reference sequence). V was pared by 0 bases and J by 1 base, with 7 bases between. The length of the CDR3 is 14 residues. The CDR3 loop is CATSREGQSYEQYF. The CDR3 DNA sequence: TGTGCCACCAGCAGAGAAGGACAGTCCTACGAGCAGTACTTC.